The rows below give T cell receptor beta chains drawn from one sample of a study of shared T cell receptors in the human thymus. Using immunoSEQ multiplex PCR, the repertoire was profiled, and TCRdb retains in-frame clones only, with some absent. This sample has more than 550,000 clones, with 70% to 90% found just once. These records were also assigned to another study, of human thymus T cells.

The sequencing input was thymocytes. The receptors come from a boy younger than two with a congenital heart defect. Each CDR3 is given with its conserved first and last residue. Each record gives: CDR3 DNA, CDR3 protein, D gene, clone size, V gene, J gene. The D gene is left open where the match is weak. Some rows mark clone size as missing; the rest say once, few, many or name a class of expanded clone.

TGTGCCAGCAGCCGCGGGCTCGCACTGGGCAGGGAAAAACTGTTTTTT	CASSRGLALGREKLFF	-	-	TRBV5-4	TRBJ1-4
TGTGCCTCCACCACAGGGGGCGCGTCTGTCGGATACGAGCAGTACTTC	CASTTGGASVGYEQYF	TRBD1	-	TRBV30	TRBJ2-7
TGTGCCAGAGGACTAGCGGGGGGGCAGGAGCAGTACTTC	CARGLAGGQEQYF	TRBD2	once	TRBV7-3	TRBJ2-7
TGTGCCAGCAGCCGAGTTGGACAGGGGCCCCCAGATACGCAGTATTTT	CASSRVGQGPPDTQYF	TRBD1	-	TRBV14	TRBJ2-3
TGTGCCAGCAGTTTTTGCGCGACAGGAGGAAAGAACACTGAAGCTTTCTTT	CASSFCATGGKNTEAFF	-	-	TRBV28	TRBJ1-1
TGTGCCAGCAGGTCAGGGGGGTCCTACGAGCAGTACTTC	CASRSGGSYEQYF	-	-	TRBV5-4	TRBJ2-7
TGTGCCAGCAGTACCCTAGTGTTAGCTTTCTTT	CASSTLVLAFF	-	-	TRBV28	TRBJ1-1
TGCGCCAGCCGCGGGACGGGCTCTACCTGGGAGCTGTTTTTT	CASRGTGSTWELFF	-	-	TRBV5-1	TRBJ2-2
TGTGCCAGCTCCCAACAGTTCTCCTACGAGCAGTACTTC	CASSQQFSYEQYF	-	-	TRBV18	TRBJ2-7
TGTGCCAGCAGTGACTCCCCTAGCGACCCCCCGGGAGGAGATACGCAGTATTTT	CASSDSPSDPPGGDTQYF	TRBD2	-	TRBV6-4	TRBJ2-3
TGCGCCAGCAGCTTGGCCACCTACGGGGAAATAGCTTGCACAGATACGCAGTATTTT	CASSLATYGEIACTDTQYF	-	-	TRBV5-1	TRBJ2-3
TGTGCCAGTAGTATCCCAGGGGAGTATGGCTACACCTTC	CASSIPGEYGYTF	-	-	TRBV19	TRBJ1-2
TGCAGCGTTGAATACCGAAAACTAGCGCCCCACTACAATGAGCAGTTCTTC	CSVEYRKLAPHYNEQFF	TRBD2	-	TRBV29-1	TRBJ2-1
TGTGCCAGCAGTGAGGACAGGGCTGGAAACACCATATATTTT	CASSEDRAGNTIYF	TRBD1	-	TRBV27	TRBJ1-3
TGTGCCAGCAGCTTGAGGGGGTACTCTATTGAAAAACTGTTTTTT	CASSLRGYSIEKLFF	-	once	TRBV7-6	TRBJ1-4
TGTGCCAGCAGCGTAGGTCCAAACTACGAGCAGTACTTC	CASSVGPNYEQYF	-	once	TRBV9	TRBJ2-7
TGCAGCGTTGAAGGGTCCGGGTTTCTAGCTTTCTTT	CSVEGSGFLAFF	-	-	TRBV29-1	TRBJ1-1
TGTGCCAGCAGCCGACTAGGTCCTGCTAGCGGGAGCCCCTACAATGAGCAGTTCTTC	CASSRLGPASGSPYNEQFF	TRBD2	-	TRBV7-2	TRBJ2-1
TGTGCCAGTAGTAAAACCCCCCCGGGACAGGGTTTCTCCTATAATTCACCCCTCCACTTT	CASSKTPPGQGFSYNSPLHF	TRBD1	-	TRBV19	TRBJ1-6
TGTGCCACCAGCAGAGATCCTCGGACTAGATTCCTCGAGCAGTACTTC	CATSRDPRTRFLEQYF	TRBD2	-	TRBV15	TRBJ2-7
TGTGCTAGTGGCCCTGGGAGGGGCAAGGAGACCCAGTACTTC	CASGPGRGKETQYF	TRBD2	-	TRBV12-5	TRBJ2-5
TGTGCCAGCATTAACACGGGACAGGGAGTTGATACGCAGTATTTT	CASINTGQGVDTQYF	TRBD1	-	TRBV6-5	TRBJ2-3
TGTGCCAGCAGTTTAACAGGGGCAATCTCTATATCCTATGGCTACACCTTC	CASSLTGAISISYGYTF	TRBD1	-	TRBV27	TRBJ1-2
TGTGCCAGCAGTTTATCGGCCAAAATCGGACAGTTACATGAGCAGTTCTTC	CASSLSAKIGQLHEQFF	-	-	TRBV27	TRBJ2-1
TGTGCCAGCAGCTTCATCCAAAGACAGGGGAGAAGTTCACCCCTCCACTTT	CASSFIQRQGRSSPLHF	TRBD1	-	TRBV7-9	TRBJ1-6
TGCGCCAGCAGCTTGGTGGCGCGGGAAGGGAACACCGGGGAGCTGTTTTTT	CASSLVAREGNTGELFF	-	-	TRBV5-1	TRBJ2-2
TGTGCCAGCAGCTCAAGACAGCCGTCAACTAATGAAAAACTGTTTTTT	CASSSRQPSTNEKLFF	-	-	TRBV5-4	TRBJ1-4
TGTGCCATATCAGGATTGGGACAGGTGTATGGCTACACCTTC	CAISGLGQVYGYTF	TRBD1	-	TRBV25-1	TRBJ1-2
TGCAGCGTTGAAGTGACAGGGAGGGGCTACACCTTC	CSVEVTGRGYTF	TRBD1	once	TRBV29-1	TRBJ1-2
TGTGCCAGCAGCCCTCGGACTAGCGGGAGGTACGAGCAGTACTTC	CASSPRTSGRYEQYF	TRBD2	-	TRBV7-9	TRBJ2-7
TGCAGTGCCTTACAGGGCAATGAGCAGTTCTTC	CSALQGNEQFF	-	-	TRBV20-1	TRBJ2-1
TGTGCCAGCAGTTTTGGGGGACAGGGTTCTAAGGGCATGAACACTGAAGCTTTCTTT	CASSFGGQGSKGMNTEAFF	TRBD1	once	TRBV28	TRBJ1-1
TGTGCCATTGCCAGCAGCTTACTAGCGGGAGCAGATACGCAGTATTTT	CAIASSLLAGADTQYF	TRBD2	-	TRBV7-2	TRBJ2-3
TGTGCCAGCAGCCTAACTTCATACGGAGCCTACGAGCAGTACTTC	CASSLTSYGAYEQYF	-	-	TRBV7-9	TRBJ2-7
TGTGCCAGCAGTCCCGCAGGGCCAAGCTCCTACGAGCAGTACTTC	CASSPAGPSSYEQYF	-	few	TRBV6-5	TRBJ2-7
TGTGCCAGAACCGCGGGGCGCGGGGAGCTGTTTTTT	CARTAGRGELFF	-	-	TRBV28	TRBJ2-2
TGTGCCAGCAGCTCTACCGGGGGGGACCCTCTGAGGTATTTT	CASSSTGGDPLRYF	TRBD2	once	TRBV5-6	TRBJ2-3
TGTGCCAGCAGCTTGGAACCGACGGGCAGGGCGTCCTATGGCTACACCTTC	CASSLEPTGRASYGYTF	-	once	TRBV5-4	TRBJ1-2
TGTGCCACCAAGGGGAACAGGGCCAACCGAGGGGCCAAAAACATTCAGTACTTC	CATKGNRANRGAKNIQYF	-	once	TRBV15	TRBJ2-4
TGTGCCAGCAGCTTGGGTAGGGGGGACAGCCTCAGGGGAGAGCAGTACTTC	CASSLGRGDSLRGEQYF	-	-	TRBV5-4	TRBJ2-7
TGTGCCAGCAGCCCCCGACAGGGCACCACAGATACGCAGTATTTT	CASSPRQGTTDTQYF	TRBD1	-	TRBV11-1	TRBJ2-3